The entry below gives a single T cell receptor (beta chain) sequence along with its context. No antigen is known for it. Using immunoSEQ multiplex PCR, the repertoire was profiled, and TCRdb retains in-frame clones only, with some absent. This sample has under 14,000 clones, with about 91% found just once. Germline CDR1 and CDR2: SGHKS and YYEKEE (reference sequence). The germline V and J ends were trimmed by 2 bases and 12 bases, with 11 bases remaining between them. The CDR3 has 12 residues. The time point denotes: week 23, last vaccination. Each vaccine dose was 300 ug of mutant IDH1 20-mer peptide, with topical imiquimod. This sample stems from a study of a mutant IDH1 vaccine in newly diagnosed glioma. On the study more broadly: Administration of eight vaccinations to patients took place in weeks 1, 3, 5, 7, 11, 15, 19, 23. The study started vaccination 4-6 weeks after radiotherapy alone, or with temozolomide cycles. Most patients had received both radiotherapy and temozolomide, the prior options being radiotherapy, temozolomide, or both.

This specimen consisted of PBMCs, obtained from a glioma patient whose treatment included an IDH1 peptide vaccine. The J gene is TRBJ1-4, the V gene TRBV5-5; D uncertain. The sequence derives from a woman in her thirties or forties with glioma. Some clones in this sample may be carry-over from other donors' samples. The CDR3 loop is CASSFPKEELFF. CDR3 nucleotides: TGTGCCAGCAGCTTTCCGAAGGAAGAACTGTTTTTT.